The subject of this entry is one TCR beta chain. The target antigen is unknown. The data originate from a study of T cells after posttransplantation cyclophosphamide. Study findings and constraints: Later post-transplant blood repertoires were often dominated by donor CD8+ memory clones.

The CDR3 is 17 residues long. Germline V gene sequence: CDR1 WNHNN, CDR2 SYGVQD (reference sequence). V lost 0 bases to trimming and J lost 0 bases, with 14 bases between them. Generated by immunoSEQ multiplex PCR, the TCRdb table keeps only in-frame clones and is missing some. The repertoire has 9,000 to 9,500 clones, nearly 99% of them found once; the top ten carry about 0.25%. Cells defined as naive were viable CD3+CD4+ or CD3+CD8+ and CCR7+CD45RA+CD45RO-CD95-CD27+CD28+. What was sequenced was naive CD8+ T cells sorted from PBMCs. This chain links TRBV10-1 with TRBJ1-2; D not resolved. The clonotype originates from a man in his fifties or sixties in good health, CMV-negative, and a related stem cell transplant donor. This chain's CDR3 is CASSESIGGDSNYGYTF. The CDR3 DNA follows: TGCGCCAGCAGTGAGTCGATCGGCGGAGACTCTAACTATGGCTACACCTTC.